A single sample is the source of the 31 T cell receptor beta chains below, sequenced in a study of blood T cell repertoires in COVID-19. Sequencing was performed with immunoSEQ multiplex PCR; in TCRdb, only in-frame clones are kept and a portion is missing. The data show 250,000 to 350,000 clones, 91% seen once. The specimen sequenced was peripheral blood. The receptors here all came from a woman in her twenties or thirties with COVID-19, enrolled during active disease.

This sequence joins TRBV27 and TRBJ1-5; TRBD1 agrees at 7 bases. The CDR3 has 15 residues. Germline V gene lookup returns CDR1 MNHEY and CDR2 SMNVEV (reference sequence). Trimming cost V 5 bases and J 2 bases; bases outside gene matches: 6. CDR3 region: CASSPGGYGNQPQHF. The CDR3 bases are TGTGCCAGCAGTCCAGGGGGATATGGCAATCAGCCCCAGCATTTT.

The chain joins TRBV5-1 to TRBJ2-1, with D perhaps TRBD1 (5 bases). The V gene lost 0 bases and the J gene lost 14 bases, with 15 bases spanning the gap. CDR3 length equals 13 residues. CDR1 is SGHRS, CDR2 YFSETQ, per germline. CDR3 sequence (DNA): TGCGCCAGCAGCTTGGAAAGTCTGACAGCCGAGTTCTTC. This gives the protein CASSLESLTAEFF.

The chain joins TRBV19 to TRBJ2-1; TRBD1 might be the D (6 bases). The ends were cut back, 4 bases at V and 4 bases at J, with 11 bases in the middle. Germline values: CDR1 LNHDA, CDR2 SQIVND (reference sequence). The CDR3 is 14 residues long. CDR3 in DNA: TGTGCCAGTAGTACCGGGACAAGTTACAATGAGCAGTTCTTC. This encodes CASSTGTSYNEQFF.

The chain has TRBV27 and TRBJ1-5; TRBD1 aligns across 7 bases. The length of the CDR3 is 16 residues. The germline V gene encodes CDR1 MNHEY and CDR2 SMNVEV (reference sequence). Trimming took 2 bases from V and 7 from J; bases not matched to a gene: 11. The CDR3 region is CASSLEQGPRRQPQHF. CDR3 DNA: TGTGCCAGCAGTTTAGAACAGGGGCCCCGCCGCCAGCCCCAGCATTTT.

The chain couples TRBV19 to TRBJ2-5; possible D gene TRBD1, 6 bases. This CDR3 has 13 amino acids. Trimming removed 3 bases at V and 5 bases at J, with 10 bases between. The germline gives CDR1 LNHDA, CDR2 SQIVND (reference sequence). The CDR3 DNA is TGTGCCAGTAGTATCCAGGGGTACGAGACCCAGTACTTC. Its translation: CASSIQGYETQYF.

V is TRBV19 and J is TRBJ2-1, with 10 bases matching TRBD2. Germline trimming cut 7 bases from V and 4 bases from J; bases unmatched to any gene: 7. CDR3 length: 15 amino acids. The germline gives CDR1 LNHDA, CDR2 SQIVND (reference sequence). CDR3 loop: CASKETSGAYNEQFF. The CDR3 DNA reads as TGTGCCAGTAAGGAAACTAGCGGGGCGTACAATGAGCAGTTCTTC.

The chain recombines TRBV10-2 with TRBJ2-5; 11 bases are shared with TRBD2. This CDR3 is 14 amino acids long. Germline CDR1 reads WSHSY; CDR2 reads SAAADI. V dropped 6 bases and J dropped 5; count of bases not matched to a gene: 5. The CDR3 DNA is TGCGCCAGCAGGGTTAGCGGGAGGGATGAGACCCAGTACTTC. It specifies CASRVSGRDETQYF.

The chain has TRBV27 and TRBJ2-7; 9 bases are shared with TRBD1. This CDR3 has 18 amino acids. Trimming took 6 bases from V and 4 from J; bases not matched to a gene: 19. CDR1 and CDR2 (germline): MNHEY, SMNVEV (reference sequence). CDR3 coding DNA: TGTGCCAGCAGGAAATTACAGGGGGCTGCGCGAATCCTTTACGAGCAGTACTTC. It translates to CASRKLQGAARILYEQYF.

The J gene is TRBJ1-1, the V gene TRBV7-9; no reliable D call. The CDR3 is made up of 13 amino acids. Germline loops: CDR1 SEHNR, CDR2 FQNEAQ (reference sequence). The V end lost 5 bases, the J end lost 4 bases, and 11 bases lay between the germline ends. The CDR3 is CASSLNSATEAFF. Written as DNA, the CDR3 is TGTGCCAGCAGCCTGAATAGCGCCACTGAAGCTTTCTTT. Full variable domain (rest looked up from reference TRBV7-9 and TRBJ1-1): DTGVSQNPRHKITKRGQNVTFRCDPISEHNRLYWYRQTLGQGPEFLTYFQNEAQLEKSRLLSDRFSAERPKGSFSTLEIQRTEQGDSAMYLCASSLNSATEAFFGQGTRLTVV.

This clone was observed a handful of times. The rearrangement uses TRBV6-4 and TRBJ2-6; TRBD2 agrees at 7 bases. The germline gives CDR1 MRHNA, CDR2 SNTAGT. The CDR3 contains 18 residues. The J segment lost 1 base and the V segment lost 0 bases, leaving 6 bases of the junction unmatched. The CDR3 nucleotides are TGTGCCAGCAGTGACTCGCCAGCGGGACCGTCTGGGGCCAACGTCCTGACTTTC. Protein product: CASSDSPAGPSGANVLTF.

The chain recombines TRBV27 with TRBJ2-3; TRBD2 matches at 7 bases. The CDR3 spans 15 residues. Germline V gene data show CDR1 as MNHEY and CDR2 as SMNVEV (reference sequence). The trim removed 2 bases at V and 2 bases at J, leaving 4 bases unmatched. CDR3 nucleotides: TGTGCCAGCAGTTTAAGGCGGGGGTACACAGATACGCAGTATTTT. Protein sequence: CASSLRRGYTDTQYF.

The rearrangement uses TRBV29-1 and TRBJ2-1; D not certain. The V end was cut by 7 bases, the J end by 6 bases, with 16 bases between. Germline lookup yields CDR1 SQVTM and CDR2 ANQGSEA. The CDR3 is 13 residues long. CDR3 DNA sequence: TGCAGCGCGGTAGAGCAGGATTTCAATGAGCAGTTCTTC. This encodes CSAVEQDFNEQFF.

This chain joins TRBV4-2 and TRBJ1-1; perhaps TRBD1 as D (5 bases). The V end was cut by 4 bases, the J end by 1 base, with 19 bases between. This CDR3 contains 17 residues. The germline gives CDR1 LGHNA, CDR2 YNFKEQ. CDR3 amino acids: CASSLEGSRQRNTEAFF. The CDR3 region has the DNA TGTGCCAGCAGCCTAGAGGGAAGTAGACAGAGGAACACTGAAGCTTTCTTT.

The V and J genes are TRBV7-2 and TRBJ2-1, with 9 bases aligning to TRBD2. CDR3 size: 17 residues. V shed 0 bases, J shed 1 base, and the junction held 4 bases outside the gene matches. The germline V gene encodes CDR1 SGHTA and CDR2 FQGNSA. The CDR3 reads CASSLASTSGSYNEQFF. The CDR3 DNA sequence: TGTGCCAGCAGCTTAGCATCGACTAGCGGATCCTACAATGAGCAGTTCTTC.

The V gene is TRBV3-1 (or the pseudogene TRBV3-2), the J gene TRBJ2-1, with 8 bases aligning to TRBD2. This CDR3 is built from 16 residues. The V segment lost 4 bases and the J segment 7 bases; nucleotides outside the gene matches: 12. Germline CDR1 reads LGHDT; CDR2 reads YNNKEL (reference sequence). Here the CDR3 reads CASSRQVAGFANEQFF. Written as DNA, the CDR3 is TGTGCCAGCAGCCGTCAGGTAGCGGGGTTTGCTAATGAGCAGTTCTTC.

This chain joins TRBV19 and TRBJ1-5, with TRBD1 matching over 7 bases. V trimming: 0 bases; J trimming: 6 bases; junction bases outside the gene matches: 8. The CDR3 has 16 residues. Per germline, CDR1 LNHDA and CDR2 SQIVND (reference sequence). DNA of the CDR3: TGTGCCAGTAGTATAGATCGACAGGGAACCGGTCAGCCCCAGCATTTT. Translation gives CASSIDRQGTGQPQHF.

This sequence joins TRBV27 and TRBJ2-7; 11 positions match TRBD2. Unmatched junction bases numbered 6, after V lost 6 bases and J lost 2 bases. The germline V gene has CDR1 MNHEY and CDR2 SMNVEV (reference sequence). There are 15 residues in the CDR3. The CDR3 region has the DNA TGTGCCAGCAGGCCTGGGACTAGCGGTCCCTACGAGCAGTACTTC. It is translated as CASRPGTSGPYEQYF.

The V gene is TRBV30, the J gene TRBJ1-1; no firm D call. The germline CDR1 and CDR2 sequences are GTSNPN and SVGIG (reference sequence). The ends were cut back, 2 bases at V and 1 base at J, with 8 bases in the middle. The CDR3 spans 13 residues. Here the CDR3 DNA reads TGTGCCTGGAGTCCGCGGAGGAACACTGAAGCTTTCTTT. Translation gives CAWSPRRNTEAFF.

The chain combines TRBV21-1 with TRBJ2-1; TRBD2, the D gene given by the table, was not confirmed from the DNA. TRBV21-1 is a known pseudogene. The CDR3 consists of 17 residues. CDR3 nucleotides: TGTGCCAGCAGCCGACTAGCACCGCGCTCCTCCTACAATGAGCAGTTCTTC. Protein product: CASSRLAPRSSYNEQFF.

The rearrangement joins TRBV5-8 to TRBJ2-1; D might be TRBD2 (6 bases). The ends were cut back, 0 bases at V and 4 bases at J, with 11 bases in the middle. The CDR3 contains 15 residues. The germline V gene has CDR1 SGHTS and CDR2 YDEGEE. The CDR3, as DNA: TGTGCCAGCAGCTTGGCGGGAGTCGTGTACAATGAGCAGTTCTTC. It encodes CASSLAGVVYNEQFF.

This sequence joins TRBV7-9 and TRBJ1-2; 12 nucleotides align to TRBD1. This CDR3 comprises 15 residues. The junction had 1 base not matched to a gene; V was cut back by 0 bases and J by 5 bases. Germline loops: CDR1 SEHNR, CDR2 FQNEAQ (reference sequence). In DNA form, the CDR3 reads TGTGCCAGCAGCTTAGCGGGACAGGGGGCGTATGGCTACACCTTC. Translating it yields CASSLAGQGAYGYTF.

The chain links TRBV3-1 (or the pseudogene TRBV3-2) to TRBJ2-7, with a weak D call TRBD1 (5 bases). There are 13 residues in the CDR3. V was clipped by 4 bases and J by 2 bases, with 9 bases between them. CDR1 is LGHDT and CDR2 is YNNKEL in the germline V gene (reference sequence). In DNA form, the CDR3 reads TGTGCCAGCAGCCCGACAGACCCCTACGAGCAGTACTTC. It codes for CASSPTDPYEQYF.

The CDR3 reads CSASSWRVYNEQFF. The CDR3 DNA is TGCAGTGCTAGTTCTTGGCGGGTTTACAATGAGCAGTTCTTC. The chain combines TRBV20-1 with TRBJ2-1; a possible D gene is TRBD2 (5 bases). V was pared by 3 bases and J by 4 bases, with 13 bases between. Germline V gene data show CDR1 as DFQATT and CDR2 as SNEGSKA (reference sequence). The CDR3 contains 14 residues.

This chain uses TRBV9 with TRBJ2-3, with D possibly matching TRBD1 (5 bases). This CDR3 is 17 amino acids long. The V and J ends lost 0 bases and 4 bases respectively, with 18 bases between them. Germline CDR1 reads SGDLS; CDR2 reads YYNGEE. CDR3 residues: CASSVASARASPDTQYF. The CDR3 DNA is TGTGCCAGCAGCGTAGCCTCCGCCAGGGCGAGCCCAGATACGCAGTATTTT.

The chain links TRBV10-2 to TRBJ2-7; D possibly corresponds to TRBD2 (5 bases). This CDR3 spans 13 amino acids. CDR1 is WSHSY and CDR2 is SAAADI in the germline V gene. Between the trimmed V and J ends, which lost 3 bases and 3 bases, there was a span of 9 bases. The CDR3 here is CASSEADYYEQYF. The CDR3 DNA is TGCGCCAGCAGTGAAGCAGACTACTACGAGCAGTACTTC.

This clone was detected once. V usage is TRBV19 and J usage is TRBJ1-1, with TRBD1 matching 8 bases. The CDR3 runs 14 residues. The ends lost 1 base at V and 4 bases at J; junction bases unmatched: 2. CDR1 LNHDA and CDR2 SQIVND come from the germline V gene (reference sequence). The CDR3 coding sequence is TGTGCCAGTAGTATAGGGACAGGGCTCACTGAAGCTTTCTTT. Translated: CASSIGTGLTEAFF.

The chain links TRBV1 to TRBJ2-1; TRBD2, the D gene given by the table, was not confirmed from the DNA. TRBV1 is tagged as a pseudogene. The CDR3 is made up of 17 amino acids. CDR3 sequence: CTSSQGPGLYHYNEQFF. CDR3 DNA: TGCACCAGCAGCCAAGGACCGGGACTCTACCACTACAATGAGCAGTTCTTC.

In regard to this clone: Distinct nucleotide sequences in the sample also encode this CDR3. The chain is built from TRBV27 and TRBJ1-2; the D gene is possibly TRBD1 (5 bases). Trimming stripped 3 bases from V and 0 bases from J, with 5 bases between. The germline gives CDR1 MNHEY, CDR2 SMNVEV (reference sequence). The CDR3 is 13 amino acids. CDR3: CASSFRANYGYTF. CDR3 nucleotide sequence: TGTGCCAGCAGTTTCAGGGCTAACTATGGCTACACCTTC.

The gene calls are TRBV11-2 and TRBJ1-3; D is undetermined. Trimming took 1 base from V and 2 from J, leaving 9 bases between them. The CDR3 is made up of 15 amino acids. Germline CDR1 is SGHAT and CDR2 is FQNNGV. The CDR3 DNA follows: TGTGCCAGCAGCTTAGGGGCTAACACTGGAAACACCATATATTTT. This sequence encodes CASSLGANTGNTIYF.

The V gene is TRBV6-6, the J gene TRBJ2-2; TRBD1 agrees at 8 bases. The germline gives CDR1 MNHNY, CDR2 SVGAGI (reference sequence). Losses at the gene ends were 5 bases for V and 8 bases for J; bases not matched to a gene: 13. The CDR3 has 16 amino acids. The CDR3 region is CASSIQGVVSGGELFF. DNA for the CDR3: TGTGCCAGCAGTATACAGGGGGTGGTATCCGGAGGGGAGCTGTTTTTT.

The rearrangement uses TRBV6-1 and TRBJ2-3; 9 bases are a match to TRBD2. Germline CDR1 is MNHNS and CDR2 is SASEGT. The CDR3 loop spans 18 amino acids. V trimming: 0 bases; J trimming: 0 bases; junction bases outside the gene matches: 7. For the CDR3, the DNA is TGTGCCAGCAGTGAAGCTCGGGCTAGCGGGACTAGCACAGATACGCAGTATTTT. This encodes CASSEARASGTSTDTQYF.